This T cell receptor beta chain was captured by sequencing in a study of shared clonotypes between healthy human individuals. V shed 2 bases and J shed 4 bases, with 11 bases lying between them. The CDR3 runs 14 residues. CDR1 and CDR2 from the germline V gene are MNHEY and SVGAGI. Naive CD8 cells, CD45RO-negative and positively selected for CCR7, excluded terminally differentiated effector memory CD45RA+ cells. Sequenced by immunoSEQ multiplex PCR; TCRdb stores in-frame clones only, minus some. The sample carries 1.5 million to 2.5 million clones, around 96% recorded once. The chain combines TRBV6-5 with TRBJ1-1; a weak D match, TRBD1 (5 bases). The sample consisted of naive CD8+ T cells sorted from blood. The clonotype comes from a man aged 18 to 35 in good health. DNA for the CDR3: TGTGCCAGCAGTTACAGGGGCGGCGTCACTGAAGCTTTCTTT. Translated, it gives CASSYRGGVTEAFF.